Each of the 26 T cell receptor beta chains below was sequenced from the same sample in a study of T cells expressing NK-cell markers. TCRdb re-called the 5' RACE reads and gives one entry per CDR3 protein, without DNA. The specimen's table records 300,000 or so distinct CDR3 sequences. The sample consisted of blood T cells: a sorted CD56 or NKG2C T cell subset, CD4+ or CD8+ T cells, or bulk PBMC T cells (not recorded which). The receptors come from a woman aged 18 to 69 in good health.

The chain recombines TRBV20-1 with TRBJ1-2; checking the TCRdb D call of TRBD1 is not possible without DNA. Germline lookup yields CDR1 DFQATT and CDR2 SNEGSKA (reference sequence). The CDR3 length is 16 residues. The CDR3 here is CSARDGQGLSVRGYTF.

The chain uses TRBV5-1 and TRBJ1-1; TCRdb picks TRBD1, but there is no DNA to check that call. The CDR3 extends over 11 amino acids. The germline gives CDR1 SGHRS, CDR2 YFSETQ. The CDR3 region is CASRAVGEAFF.

The chain has TRBV9 and TRBJ2-5; TCRdb lists TRBD2, though no DNA is available to test this call. This CDR3 is built from 15 residues. The germline gives CDR1 SGDLS, CDR2 YYNGEE. CDR3 residues: CASSVEAGLAETQYF.

The chain employs TRBV3-1 and TRBJ1-1; TCRdb lists TRBD1, though no DNA is available to test this call. Germline CDR1 is LGHDT and CDR2 is YNNKEL (reference sequence). The CDR3 has 14 residues. The CDR3 loop is CASSQLGHGTEAFF.

The chain joins TRBV6-2 or TRBV6-3 to TRBJ2-1; the D call of TRBD1 rests on TCRdb alone, since no DNA is present to check it. The CDR3 spans 14 residues. Germline CDR1 and CDR2: MNHEY and SVGEGT. CDR3 protein: CASTGAGGYNEQFF.

CDR3 loop: CASSTPGTGKETQYF. The genes are TRBV28 and TRBJ2-5; the TCRdb D gene call, TRBD1, has no DNA to confirm it. The CDR3 loop spans 15 amino acids. Germline V gives CDR1 MDHEN, CDR2 SYDVKM.

The chain is built from TRBV7-2 and TRBJ2-7; as DNA is missing, the TRBD2 call by TCRdb cannot be tested. Looked up from germline, CDR1 is SGHTA and CDR2 is FQGNSA. The CDR3 contains 14 residues. The CDR3 region is CASSLTRLVSEQYF.

The CDR3 loop is CASSQDLRQWYF. This sequence joins TRBV3-1 and TRBJ2-7. The CDR3 contains 12 residues. Germline CDR1 reads LGHDT; CDR2 reads YNNKEL (reference sequence).

V gene TRBV6-6 combines with J gene TRBJ1-2. CDR1 is MNHNY, CDR2 SVGAGI, per germline (reference sequence). The CDR3 runs to 13 residues. This CDR3 reads CASSPTRNYGYTF.

The chain recombines TRBV20-1 with TRBJ1-6. The CDR3 length is 13 residues. Germline-derived CDR1 and CDR2 are DFQATT and SNEGSKA (reference sequence). The CDR3 here is CSARTQAVSPLHF.

The chain recombines TRBV5-6 with TRBJ2-3; the D call from TCRdb, TRBD2, cannot be confirmed without DNA. This CDR3 has 15 amino acids. CDR1 and CDR2 from the germline V gene are SGHDT and YYEEEE. CDR3 protein: CASNEEGLAGDTQYF.

The chain employs TRBV9 and TRBJ1-2; TCRdb's D call, TRBD1, is unchecked because there is no DNA. CDR3 length equals 17 residues. Per the germline V gene, CDR1 is SGDLS and CDR2 is YYNGEE. The CDR3 loop is CASSGSDGGGLGYGYTF.

The V call is TRBV18, the J call TRBJ2-5; TCRdb names TRBD1, which stays unverified in the absence of DNA. Per the germline V gene, CDR1 is KGHSH and CDR2 is LQKENI. The CDR3 is 15 amino acids. CDR3 residues: CASSPRTGETETQYF.

The genes are TRBV18 and TRBJ1-6. Germline V gene data show CDR1 as KGHSH and CDR2 as LQKENI. CDR3 length: 13 amino acids. The CDR3 region is CASSPSHQTPLHF. Full variable domain (missing parts from reference TRBV18 and TRBJ1-6): NAGVMQNPRHLVRRRGQEARLRCSPMKGHSHVYWYRQLPEEGLKFMVYLQKENIIDESGMPKERFSAEFPKEGPSILRIQQVVRGDSAAYFCASSPSHQTPLHFGNGTRLTVT.

The chain couples TRBV20-1 to TRBJ2-2. The V gene's germline CDR1 is DFQATT and CDR2 SNEGSKA (reference sequence). This CDR3 is built from 14 residues. The CDR3 reads CSPVVLTNTGELFF.

The V and J genes are TRBV20-1 and TRBJ1-5; TCRdb lists TRBD1, though no DNA is available to test this call. CDR3 length equals 15 residues. Germline CDR1 reads DFQATT; CDR2 reads SNEGSKA (reference sequence). The CDR3: CSATPGVRSNQPQHF.

The rearrangement joins TRBV12-3 or TRBV12-4 to TRBJ2-7; TCRdb's D call, TRBD1, is unchecked because there is no DNA. There are 13 residues in the CDR3. CDR3 sequence reads: CASSSIRQGEQYF.

The V call is TRBV12-3 or TRBV12-4, the J call TRBJ1-2; the D call from TCRdb, TRBD1, cannot be confirmed without DNA. The CDR3 contains 14 residues. CDR3 in amino acids: CASSSRDWVYGYTF.

The chain carries TRBV3-1 and TRBJ1-1; TCRdb picks TRBD1, but there is no DNA to check that call. Germline V gene lookup returns CDR1 LGHDT and CDR2 YNNKEL (reference sequence). The CDR3 contains 14 residues. The CDR3 is CASSRLGANRGAFF.

This chain links TRBV29-1 with TRBJ2-5; the TCRdb call, TRBD1, lacks DNA for checking. The CDR3 extends over 12 amino acids. Germline-derived CDR1 and CDR2 are SQVTM and ANQGSEA. CDR3 amino acids: CSVAKGEETQYF. Looking up the rest from reference TRBV29-1 and TRBJ2-5 gives the full variable domain: SAVISQKPSRDICQRGTSLTIQCQVDSQVTMMFWYRQQPGQSLTLIATANQGSEATYESGFVIDKFPISRPNLTFSTLTVSNMSPEDSSIYLCSVAKGEETQYFGPGTRLLVL.

This chain connects TRBV12-3 or TRBV12-4 to TRBJ1-2; there is no DNA to check the TCRdb D call of TRBD1. This CDR3 comprises 12 residues. This CDR3 is CASRDSAYGYTF.

The chain combines TRBV5-1 with TRBJ1-6; TCRdb indicates TRBD1, and absent DNA this call remains unverified. This CDR3 is 14 amino acids long. Germline CDR1 SGHRS, CDR2 YFSETQ. CDR3 amino acids: CASSTGQAGSPLHF.

Here the CDR3 reads CASSPGGPGGDNSPLHF. The chain is built from TRBV7-9 and TRBJ1-6; the TCRdb call, TRBD1, lacks DNA for checking. The CDR3 consists of 17 residues. The germline CDR1 and CDR2 sequences are SEHNR and FQNEAQ (reference sequence).

The chain employs TRBV15 and TRBJ1-3; there is no DNA to check the TCRdb D call of TRBD1. The CDR3 totals 18 residues. Germline V gives CDR1 LNHNV, CDR2 YYDKDF (reference sequence). This CDR3 reads CATSRSLRGIPSGNTIYF.

The CDR3 sequence is CASSVSGTGYEQYF. V gene TRBV25-1 combines with J gene TRBJ2-7; TCRdb's D gene call, TRBD2, goes unchecked for lack of DNA. Germline lookup yields CDR1 MGHDK and CDR2 SYGVNS. The CDR3 covers 14 residues.

The chain links TRBV5-1 to TRBJ1-3; TCRdb outputs TRBD1, but without DNA this stays unchecked. Germline V lookup: CDR1 SGHRS, CDR2 YFSETQ. CDR3 length equals 16 residues. CDR3 loop: CASSLERGASGNTIYF. The full variable domain, with the rest looked up from reference TRBV5-1 and TRBJ1-3, is KAGVTQTPRYLIKTRGQQVTLSCSPISGHRSVSWYQQTPGQGLQFLFEYFSETQRNKGNFPGRFSGRQFSNSRSEMNVSTLELGDSALYLCASSLERGASGNTIYFGEGSWLTVV.